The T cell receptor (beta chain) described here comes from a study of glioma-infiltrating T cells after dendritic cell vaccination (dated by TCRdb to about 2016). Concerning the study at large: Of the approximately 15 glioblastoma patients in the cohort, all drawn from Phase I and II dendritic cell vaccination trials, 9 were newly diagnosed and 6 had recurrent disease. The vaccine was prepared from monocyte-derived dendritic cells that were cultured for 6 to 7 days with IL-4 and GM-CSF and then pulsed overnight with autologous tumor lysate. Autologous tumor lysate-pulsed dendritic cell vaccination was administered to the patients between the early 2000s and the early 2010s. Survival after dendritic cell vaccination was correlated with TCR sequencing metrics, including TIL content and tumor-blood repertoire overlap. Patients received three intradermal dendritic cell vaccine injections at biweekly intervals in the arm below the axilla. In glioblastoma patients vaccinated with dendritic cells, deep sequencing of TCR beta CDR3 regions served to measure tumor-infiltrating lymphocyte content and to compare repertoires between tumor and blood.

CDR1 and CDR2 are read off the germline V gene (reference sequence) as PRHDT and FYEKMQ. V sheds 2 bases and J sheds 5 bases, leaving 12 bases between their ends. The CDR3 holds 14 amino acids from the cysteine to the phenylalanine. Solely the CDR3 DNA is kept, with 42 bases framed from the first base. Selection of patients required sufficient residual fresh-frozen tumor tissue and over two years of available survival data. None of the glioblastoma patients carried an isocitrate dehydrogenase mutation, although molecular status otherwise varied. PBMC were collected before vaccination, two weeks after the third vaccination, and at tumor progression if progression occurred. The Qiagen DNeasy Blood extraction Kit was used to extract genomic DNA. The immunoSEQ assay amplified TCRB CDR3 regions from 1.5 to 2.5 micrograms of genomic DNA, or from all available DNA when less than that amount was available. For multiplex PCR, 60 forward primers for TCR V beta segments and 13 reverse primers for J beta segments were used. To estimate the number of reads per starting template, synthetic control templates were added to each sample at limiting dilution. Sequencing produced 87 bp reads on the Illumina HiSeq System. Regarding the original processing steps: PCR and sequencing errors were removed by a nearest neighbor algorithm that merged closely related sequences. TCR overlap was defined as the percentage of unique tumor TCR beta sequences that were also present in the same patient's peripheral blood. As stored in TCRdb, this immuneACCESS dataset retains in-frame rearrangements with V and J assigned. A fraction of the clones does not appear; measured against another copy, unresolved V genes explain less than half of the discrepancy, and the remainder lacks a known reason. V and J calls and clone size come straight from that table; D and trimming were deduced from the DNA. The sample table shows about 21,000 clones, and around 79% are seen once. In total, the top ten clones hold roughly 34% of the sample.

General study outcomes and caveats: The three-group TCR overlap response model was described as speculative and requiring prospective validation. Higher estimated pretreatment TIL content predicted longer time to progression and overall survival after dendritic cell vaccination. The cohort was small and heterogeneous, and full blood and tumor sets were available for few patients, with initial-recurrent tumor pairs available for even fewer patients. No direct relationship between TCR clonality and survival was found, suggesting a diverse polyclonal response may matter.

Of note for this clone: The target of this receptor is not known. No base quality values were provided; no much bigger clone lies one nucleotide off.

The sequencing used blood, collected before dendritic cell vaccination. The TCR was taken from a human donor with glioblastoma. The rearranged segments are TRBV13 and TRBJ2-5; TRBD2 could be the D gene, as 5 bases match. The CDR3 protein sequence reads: CASSLNLARETQYF. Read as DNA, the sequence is TGTGCCAGCAGCTTAAACCTAGCTCGCGAGACCCAGTACTTC.